Presented here are 30 T cell receptor beta chains from one specimen sequenced in a study of response to subunit inactivated influenza vaccine. TCRdb called the RT-PCR reads again in MiXCR, with one record for every CDR3 protein. The profile shows a few hundred thousand distinct CDR3 sequences, 21% of them singletons. The source material was PBMCs from blood, sampled around 22 months after vaccination. The receptor set was obtained from a man between 50 and 70 years old who received an inactivated influenza vaccine.

This clonotype was picked up a small number of times. The V and J genes are TRBV6-2 or TRBV6-3 and TRBJ1-5, with a tentative D call TRBD1 (6 bases). Germline V gene lookup returns CDR1 MNHEY and CDR2 SVGEGT. CDR3 size: 15 residues. V lost 4 bases to trimming and J lost 4 bases, with 14 bases between them. The CDR3 nucleotides read TGTGCCAGCAGTTGGGGCACAGGGAGGAATCAGCCCCAGCATTTT. Residues: CASSWGTGRNQPQHF.

The chain uses TRBV11-2 and TRBJ1-3, with a possible D match to TRBD1 (5 bases). V gave up 8 bases and J gave up 9 bases, with 20 bases separating them. The CDR3 consists of 14 residues. Germline V lookup: CDR1 SGHAT, CDR2 FQNNGV. CDR3 in amino acids: CASGERAEGTTIYF. The CDR3 DNA follows: TGTGCCAGCGGTGAACGGGCGGAGGGGACCACCATATATTTT. Filled out from reference TRBV11-2 and TRBJ1-3, the complete variable domain reads EAGVAQSPRYKIIEKRQSVAFWCNPISGHATLYWYQQILGQGPKLLIQFQNNGVVDDSQLPKDRFSAERLKGVDSTLKIQPAKLEDSAVYLCASGERAEGTTIYFGEGSWLTVV.

The chain carries TRBV10-3 and TRBJ2-5; 10 bases agree with TRBD2. After removal of 6 bases from V and 2 bases from J, the junction contained 6 bases not matched to a gene. CDR1 and CDR2 (germline): ENHRY, SYGVKD. The CDR3 is 15 residues long. The CDR3: CAISTSGMGQETQYF. In nucleotides, the CDR3 is TGTGCCATCAGCACTAGCGGGATGGGACAAGAGACCCAGTACTTC.

This clonotype was detected a few times. The chain recombines TRBV6-2 or TRBV6-3 with TRBJ2-5, with 12 bases identical to TRBD1. The junction had 8 bases not matched to a gene; V was cut back by 5 bases and J by 4 bases. Germline V gives CDR1 MNHEY, CDR2 SVGEGT. CDR3 size: 16 residues. In DNA form, the CDR3 reads TGTGCCAGCAGTGAGGTTCGGGACAGGGGGCGAGAGACCCAGTACTTC. Encoded protein: CASSEVRDRGRETQYF.

This clonotype has only a few counts. J is TRBJ2-7 and V is TRBV20-1, with D tentatively TRBD2 (5 bases). In germline, CDR1 is DFQATT, CDR2 SNEGSKA (reference sequence). CDR3 length: 15 amino acids. The V end was cut by 3 bases, the J end by 1 base, with 16 bases between. CDR3 in amino acids: CSASSQARGSYEQYF. Here the CDR3 DNA reads TGCAGTGCTAGCTCTCAGGCCCGCGGGTCCTACGAGCAGTACTTC.

V usage is TRBV4-3 and J usage is TRBJ1-5; D is perhaps TRBD1 (5 bases). CDR3 length: 15 amino acids. CDR1 is LGHNA, CDR2 YSLEER, per germline. The V gene lost 1 base and the J gene lost 3 bases, with 10 bases spanning the gap. The CDR3 loop reads CASSQVAGFNQPQHF. CDR3 DNA sequence: TGCGCCAGCAGCCAAGTGGCAGGGTTCAATCAGCCCCAGCATTTT.

The chain uses TRBV5-1 and TRBJ1-1; D is possibly TRBD1 (5 bases). The CDR3 runs to 15 residues. Germline CDR1 and CDR2: SGHRS and YFSETQ. Trimming pared 4 bases from V and 0 bases from J, leaving 13 bases between. CDR3 in amino acids: CASSNRQRLNTEAFF. The CDR3 nucleotides are TGCGCCAGCAGCAACCGACAGAGACTGAACACTGAAGCTTTCTTT.

The J gene is TRBJ2-7, the V gene TRBV5-1; 10 bases are shared with TRBD2. CDR3 length: 15 residues. Germline values: CDR1 SGHRS, CDR2 YFSETQ. After removal of 0 bases from V and 4 bases from J, the junction contained 4 bases not matched to a gene. The CDR3 DNA reads TGCGCCAGCAGCTTGGCACTAGCGGGAATGTACGAGCAGTACTTC. It specifies CASSLALAGMYEQYF.

J is TRBJ2-7 and V is TRBV20-1, with 13 bases matching TRBD2. The CDR3 sequence is 14 residues long. Germline V gene data show CDR1 as DFQATT and CDR2 as SNEGSKA (reference sequence). Unmatched junction bases numbered 6, after V lost 4 bases and J lost 6 bases. In nucleotides, the CDR3 is TGCAGTGCTAAGTGGACTAGCGGGGGTACCGAGCAGTACTTC. This encodes CSAKWTSGGTEQYF.

This clonotype was recorded many times. The CDR3 bases are TGTGCCAGCAGTTCCAGGGAGTCGGTGAACACTGAAGCTTTCTTT. Amino acids: CASSSRESVNTEAFF. This rearrangement joins TRBV2 to TRBJ1-1, with a weak D call TRBD1 (5 bases). Germline assignment: CDR1 SNHLY and CDR2 FYNNEI. The CDR3 covers 15 residues. Trimming shortened V by 5 bases and J by 0 bases, and 13 bases separated the two germline ends.

V is TRBV12-3 or TRBV12-4 and J is TRBJ1-1; no firm D call. V was pared by 7 bases and J by 4 bases, with 16 bases between. This CDR3 comprises 14 residues. As DNA, the CDR3 is TGTGCCAGCACTTATCCCGGGAGGCGCACTGAAGCTTTCTTT. The encoded protein is CASTYPGRRTEAFF.

This clonotype occurred a few times. This sequence joins TRBV7-9 and TRBJ2-1; 9 bases fit TRBD1. Trimming at V came to 5 bases and at J to 8 bases, leaving 28 bases not matched to a gene. The CDR3 length is 21 residues. Germline V gene sequence: CDR1 SEHNR, CDR2 FQNEAQ (reference sequence). This chain's CDR3 is CASSRKSGTGRSRVGRDEQFF. Written as DNA, the CDR3 is TGTGCCAGCAGCCGAAAGTCCGGGACAGGGAGAAGTAGGGTAGGCCGCGATGAGCAGTTCTTC.

This clonotype has a single count. The chain joins TRBV25-1 to TRBJ2-3, with no clear D. V lost 8 bases and J lost 6, with 6 bases in between. The CDR3 is 10 amino acids. Germline V gene sequence: CDR1 MGHDK, CDR2 SYGVNS. The chain's CDR3 is CASVGDTQYF. In DNA form, the CDR3 reads TGTGCCAGCGTCGGGGATACGCAGTATTTT.

This clonotype appeared a few times. The rearrangement uses TRBV5-1 and TRBJ1-2; 8 bases match TRBD1. The CDR3 consists of 17 residues. V was pared by 0 bases and J by 4 bases, with 11 bases of the junction left unmatched. CDR1 and CDR2 from the germline V gene are SGHRS and YFSETQ. The CDR3, as DNA: TGCGCCAGCAGCTTGGGGACAGGGCTTTCGAGTTCCTATGGCTACACCTTC. It codes for CASSLGTGLSSSYGYTF.

The V and J genes are TRBV19 and TRBJ2-1, with D maybe TRBD1 (6 bases). The CDR3 spans 15 residues. V lost 7 bases to trimming and J lost 0 bases, with 13 bases between them. Germline CDR1 and CDR2: LNHDA and SQIVND (reference sequence). CDR3 sequence: CASTTGSSSYNEQFF. The CDR3 nucleotides are TGTGCCAGTACCACAGGGAGTAGCTCCTACAATGAGCAGTTCTTC. Looking up the rest from reference TRBV19 and TRBJ2-1 gives the full variable domain: DGGITQSPKYLFRKEGQNVTLSCEQNLNHDAMYWYRQDPGQGLRLIYYSQIVNDFQKGDIAEGYSVSREKKESFPLTVTSAQKNPTAFYLCASTTGSSSYNEQFFGPGTRLTVL.

The chain couples TRBV4-3 to TRBJ2-7; D might be TRBD1 (6 bases). The length of the CDR3 is 15 residues. The V end was cut by 2 bases, the J end by 1 base, with 12 bases between. Germline V gene sequence: CDR1 LGHNA, CDR2 YSLEER. CDR3 DNA sequence: TGCGCCAGCAGCCAACACGGACAGCGATCCTACGAGCAGTACTTC. The encoded protein is CASSQHGQRSYEQYF.

Many counts were recorded for this clonotype. The rearrangement links TRBV4-2 to TRBJ1-1; D gene ambiguous. Germline CDR1 and CDR2: LGHNA and YNFKEQ. Trimming cost V 4 bases and J 4 bases, with 7 bases left between them. This CDR3 has 12 amino acids. The CDR3 region has the DNA TGTGCCAGCAGCCCGCTGGGCACTGAAGCTTTCTTT. Protein: CASSPLGTEAFF.

The chain links TRBV9 to TRBJ1-4, with 8 bases aligning to TRBD1. The V gene end was trimmed by 3 bases and the J gene end by 4 bases; junction bases not matched to a gene: 5. This CDR3 is 15 amino acids long. In germline, CDR1 is SGDLS, CDR2 YYNGEE. CDR3 DNA sequence: TGTGCCAGCAGCGACGGACAGGGCTATAATGAAAAACTGTTTTTT. The encoded protein is CASSDGQGYNEKLFF.

This clonotype has at least ten counts. V is TRBV11-1 and J is TRBJ1-6, with D maybe TRBD1 (6 bases). The CDR3 covers 13 residues. V was shortened by 5 bases and J by 11 bases, with 13 bases between the two germline ends. Germline values: CDR1 SGHAT, CDR2 FQDESV (reference sequence). The CDR3 is CASSPQGGTPLHF. The CDR3 DNA sequence: TGTGCCAGCAGCCCCCAAGGGGGAACACCCCTCCACTTT.

This clonotype was detected a few times. The rearrangement uses TRBV5-1 and TRBJ1-5, with D perhaps matching TRBD1 (5 bases). The CDR3 consists of 15 residues. Looked up from germline, CDR1 is SGHRS and CDR2 is YFSETQ. The germline V and J ends were trimmed by 1 base and 0 bases, with 8 bases remaining between them. This CDR3 is CASSLWGDSNQPQHF. The CDR3 DNA reads TGCGCCAGCAGCTTGTGGGGGGATAGCAATCAGCCCCAGCATTTT. Supplemented by reference TRBV5-1 and TRBJ1-5, the full variable domain reads KAGVTQTPRYLIKTRGQQVTLSCSPISGHRSVSWYQQTPGQGLQFLFEYFSETQRNKGNFPGRFSGRQFSNSRSEMNVSTLELGDSALYLCASSLWGDSNQPQHFGDGTRLSIL.

The V gene is TRBV7-9, the J gene TRBJ1-2; 8 bases map to TRBD1. The CDR3 extends over 16 amino acids. Trimming removed 3 bases from V and 4 bases from J; junction bases left unmatched: 10. The germline CDR1 and CDR2 sequences are SEHNR and FQNEAQ (reference sequence). CDR3 sequence reads: CASSLKISGGAYGYTF. The CDR3 DNA reads as TGTGCCAGCAGCTTGAAGATTTCAGGGGGCGCCTATGGCTACACCTTC. The variable domain in full, completed from reference TRBV7-9 and TRBJ1-2, reads DTGVSQNPRHKITKRGQNVTFRCDPISEHNRLYWYRQTLGQGPEFLTYFQNEAQLEKSRLLSDRFSAERPKGSFSTLEIQRTEQGDSAMYLCASSLKISGGAYGYTFGSGTRLTVV.

This clonotype was seen more than once but under ten times. V usage is TRBV27 and J usage is TRBJ2-3; maybe TRBD2 (7 bases). This CDR3 has 15 residues. V gave up 3 bases and J gave up 2 bases, with 12 bases separating them. Germline V CDR1 and CDR2: MNHEY, SMNVEV (reference sequence). The DNA for the CDR3 is TGTGCCAGCAGTTTTAAGGGGGGGGTCACAGATACGCAGTATTTT. This sequence encodes CASSFKGGVTDTQYF.

The chain links TRBV12-3 or TRBV12-4 to TRBJ2-1; 7 bases agree with TRBD1. Trimming took 7 bases from V and 0 from J; bases not matched to a gene: 6. This CDR3 region has 15 residues. Here the CDR3 DNA reads TGTGCCAGCACCGAGGGGGCTATCTCCTACAATGAGCAGTTCTTC. Encoded protein: CASTEGAISYNEQFF.

This clonotype was detected a few times. The chain combines TRBV6-1 with TRBJ1-2; D remains ambiguous. The CDR3 runs to 13 residues. V was cut by 6 bases and J by 6 bases, with 14 bases left in between. Germline CDR1 is MNHNS and CDR2 is SASEGT. The CDR3 is CASSPYKGHGYTF. The CDR3 nucleotides are TGTGCCAGCAGCCCATACAAAGGGCATGGCTACACCTTC.

The V and J genes are TRBV18 and TRBJ1-4; D call uncertain. The germline V gene encodes CDR1 KGHSH and CDR2 LQKENI. The CDR3 covers 13 residues. The germline V and J ends were trimmed by 3 bases and 8 bases, with 10 bases remaining between them. The CDR3 reads CASSPGLLEKLFF. The DNA for the CDR3 is TGTGCCAGCTCACCCGGTCTGCTCGAAAAACTGTTTTTT.

This clonotype came up a few times. The chain links TRBV20-1 to TRBJ1-1; D uncertain. V shed 0 bases and J shed 5 bases, with 10 bases lying between them. From germline, CDR1 is DFQATT and CDR2 SNEGSKA (reference sequence). This CDR3 has 13 amino acids. CDR3 bases: TGCAGTGCTAGAGATAGTCGGGGAACTGAAGCTTTCTTT. Encoded protein: CSARDSRGTEAFF.

This chain uses TRBV20-1 with TRBJ1-2; D uncertain. This CDR3 is 15 amino acids long. V was clipped by 0 bases and J by 1 base, with 12 bases between them. CDR1 DFQATT and CDR2 SNEGSKA come from the germline V gene (reference sequence). The CDR3 spells CSARDSLRYNYGYTF. The CDR3 coding sequence is TGCAGTGCTAGAGATTCCCTCCGGTATAACTATGGCTACACCTTC.

The chain employs TRBV12-3 or TRBV12-4 and TRBJ2-7; the match to TRBD2 covers 13 bases. The CDR3 loop spans 16 amino acids. V shed 5 bases and J 2 bases; nucleotides not matched to a gene: 6. CDR3 coding DNA: TGTGCCAGCAGTAGGGGACTAGCGGGGATGACCTACGAGCAGTACTTC. Its translation is CASSRGLAGMTYEQYF.

This clonotype has ten or more counts. The J gene is TRBJ1-6, the V gene TRBV29-1, with 8 bases aligning to TRBD1. CDR3 length: 13 amino acids. The germline gives CDR1 SQVTM, CDR2 ANQGSEA. With 8 bases clipped from V and 6 bases from J, the junction kept 6 bases outside the gene matches. This CDR3 is CSTRTGSNSPLHF. The CDR3, as DNA: TGCAGCACGCGGACAGGGTCTAATTCACCCCTCCACTTT.

The V and J genes are TRBV20-1 and TRBJ1-1; D perhaps matches TRBD1 (5 bases). This CDR3 spans 15 amino acids. V was trimmed by 3 bases and J by 5 bases, leaving 19 bases between them. The germline V gene has CDR1 DFQATT and CDR2 SNEGSKA (reference sequence). The CDR3 region has the DNA TGCAGTGCTAGGCCAGGCCAGGGTGGATTGACTGAAGCTTTCTTT. This codes for CSARPGQGGLTEAFF.